Described below is a single TCR beta chain sequence and its context. The antigen remains unidentified. Between the trimmed V and J ends, which lost 3 bases and 4 bases, there was a span of 9 bases. The CDR3 is made up of 14 amino acids. The germline gives CDR1 KGHDR, CDR2 SFDVKD. Two oligonucleotides, mixed equimolar, formed the beta constant-region primer covering TRBC1 and TRBC2. Nested alpha and beta constant-region primers with the SP2 primer drove four PCR rounds on ligated cDNA. TCRdb ran MiXCR on the UMI-ligation and nested PCR reads and lists one entry per CDR3 protein. The table has 120,000 to 150,000 distinct CDR3 sequences, 22% seen once; the top ten hold about 0.11%. This record belongs to a study of naive and memory T cell subsets. Separate alpha and beta amplification began at the second PCR step. Findings of the study overall: Possibly reflecting memory cells re-expressing CD45RA, a few larger clonotypes occurred in naive repertoires, especially CD8. From naive to CM, EM and EMRA, diversity decreased and Gini increased. In naive cells, over 95% of TCR sequences were seen only once. There was no ground truth to check naive and memory subset results.

V and J are TRBV24-1 and TRBJ1-5, with D perhaps matching TRBD1 (5 bases). This TCR came from a human donor in good health. The sample comprised naive CD4+ T cells from blood. In nucleotides, the CDR3 is TGTGCCACCAGTGATATAAACAGGAATCAGCCCCAGCATTTT. Protein: CATSDINRNQPQHF.